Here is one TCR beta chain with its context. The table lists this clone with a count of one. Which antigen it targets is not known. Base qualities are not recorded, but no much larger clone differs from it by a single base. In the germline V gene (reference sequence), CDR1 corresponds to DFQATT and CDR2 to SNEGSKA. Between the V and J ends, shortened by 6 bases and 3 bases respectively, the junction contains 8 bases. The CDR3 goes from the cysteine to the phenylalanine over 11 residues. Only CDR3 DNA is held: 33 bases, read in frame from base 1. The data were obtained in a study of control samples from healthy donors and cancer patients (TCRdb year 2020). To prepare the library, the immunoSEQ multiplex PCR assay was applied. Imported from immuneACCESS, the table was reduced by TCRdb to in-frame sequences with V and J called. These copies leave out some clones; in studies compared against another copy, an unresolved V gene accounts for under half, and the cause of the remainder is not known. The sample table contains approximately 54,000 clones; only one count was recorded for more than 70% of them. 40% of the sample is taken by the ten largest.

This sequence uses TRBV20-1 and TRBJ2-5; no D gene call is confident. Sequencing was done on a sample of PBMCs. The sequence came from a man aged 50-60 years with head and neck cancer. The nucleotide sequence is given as TGCAGTGCAGAACCCGAAGAGACCCAGTACTTC. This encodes CSAEPEETQYF.